The TCR beta chain under discussion was sequenced for a study of blood T cell repertoires in COVID-19. The wider study: The United States, Italy and Spain were the sources of the acute and convalescent COVID-19 samples.

Germline lookup yields CDR1 KGHDR and CDR2 SFDVKD. The V and J ends lost 3 bases and 0 bases respectively, with 17 bases between them. CDR3 length equals 19 residues. Across under 25 US areas, participants ranged in age from roughly 18 to 89 years. Sequencing used immunoSEQ multiplex PCR; TCRdb keeps in-frame clones, though not all of them. The sample lists a few hundred thousand clones; 75% to 90% were seen once. The specimen was PBMCs or T cells enriched from blood (not recorded which). The sequence came from a man aged 25 to 40 who had recovered from COVID-19. The chain couples TRBV24-1 to TRBJ2-6, with a possible D match to TRBD2 (6 bases). CDR3 in DNA: TGTGCCACCAGTGATGTCCCAGGGACTCTAGGCTCTGGGGCCAACGTCCTGACTTTC. As protein: CATSDVPGTLGSGANVLTF.